The 25 T cell receptor beta chains presented below share a single source sample, sequenced in a study of T cell responses to AZD1222 COVID-19 vaccine. Assay: immunoSEQ multiplex PCR; the TCRdb copy retains only in-frame clones and omits some. The sample has about 150,000 clones, around 90% seen once; the top ten hold over 4%. This material consisted of peripheral blood, taken 28 days after the second AZD1222 dose. These receptors all come from an adult who received the AZD1222 COVID-19 vaccine.

This clone appeared a few times. V is TRBV27 and J is TRBJ2-5, with D possibly matching TRBD2 (5 bases). CDR1 is MNHEY and CDR2 is SMNVEV in the germline V gene (reference sequence). Trimming left V 11 bases short and J 5 bases short, with 15 bases between. The CDR3 length is 12 residues. CDR3 nucleotide sequence: TGTGCCGGCGTCCGAGAGGGCGAGACCCAGTACTTC. Translation gives CAGVREGETQYF.

A single count supports this clone. The chain recombines TRBV5-4 with TRBJ1-5; possibly TRBD1 for D (5 bases). The germline CDR1 and CDR2 sequences are SGHNT and YYREEE (reference sequence). The CDR3 has 16 residues. V was cut by 1 base and J by 4 bases, with 15 bases left in between. CDR3 sequence: CASSLMKGGTNQPQHF. The CDR3 DNA reads as TGTGCCAGCAGCTTGATGAAGGGTGGGACGAATCAGCCCCAGCATTTT.

V gene TRBV9 combines with J gene TRBJ2-1; D remains ambiguous. Trimming stripped 0 bases from V and 8 bases from J, with 9 bases between. CDR1 is SGDLS and CDR2 is YYNGEE in the germline V gene. The CDR3 consists of 13 residues. The chain's CDR3 is CASSVAIADEQFF. CDR3 DNA sequence: TGTGCCAGCAGCGTAGCTATAGCTGATGAGCAGTTCTTC.

This chain uses TRBV7-3 with TRBJ1-1; possibly TRBD1 for D (5 bases). V lost 5 bases to trimming and J lost 2 bases, with 9 bases between them. Germline V lookup: CDR1 SGHTA, CDR2 FQGTGA. This CDR3 contains 13 residues. CDR3 loop: CASSGGVNTEAFF. CDR3 bases: TGTGCCAGCAGCGGGGGAGTAAACACTGAAGCTTTCTTT.

The V and J genes are TRBV28 and TRBJ1-5, with D perhaps matching TRBD1 (5 bases). Germline CDR1 MDHEN, CDR2 SYDVKM. Trimming cost V 11 bases and J 7 bases, with 18 bases left between them. This CDR3 region has 13 residues. CDR3 residues: CALGGGLGQPQHF. The CDR3 coding sequence is TGTGCCCTCGGTGGGGGTCTAGGGCAGCCCCAGCATTTT.

The chain uses TRBV7-2 and TRBJ2-7, with 10 bases aligning to TRBD1. Germline V gene sequence: CDR1 SGHTA, CDR2 FQGNSA. The CDR3 runs to 15 residues. The junction had 5 bases not matched to a gene; V was cut back by 1 base and J by 5 bases. The CDR3 is CASSLVTGQGNEQYF. CDR3 in DNA: TGTGCCAGCAGCTTAGTTACGGGACAGGGGAACGAGCAGTACTTC.

The chain couples TRBV27 to TRBJ2-7; no definite D call. The ends were cut back, 3 bases at V and 11 bases at J, with 11 bases in the middle. Germline loops: CDR1 MNHEY, CDR2 SMNVEV (reference sequence). The CDR3 extends over 11 amino acids. The chain's CDR3 is CASSLGPSKYF. Here the CDR3 DNA reads TGTGCCAGCAGTTTGGGCCCCTCGAAGTACTTC.

The CDR3 region has the DNA TGCGCCAGCCTATCATCCGTCTACACCTTC. It specifies CASLSSVYTF. The chain carries TRBV23-1 and TRBJ1-2; no definite D call. Being an ORF, TRBV23-1 has a function that is uncertain. V was pared by 8 bases and J by 10 bases, with 11 bases between. This CDR3 has 10 residues.

The chain uses TRBV20-1 and TRBJ1-1; D remains unclear. The CDR3 sequence is 10 residues long. V lost 6 bases to trimming and J lost 3 bases, with 5 bases between them. Germline CDR1 and CDR2: DFQATT and SNEGSKA (reference sequence). DNA for the CDR3: TGCAGTGCACTTTACACTGAAGCTTTCTTT. Translation gives CSALYTEAFF.

This chain joins TRBV9 and TRBJ1-6, with a possible D match to TRBD1 (6 bases). V was clipped by 0 bases and J by 8 bases, with 15 bases between them. The CDR3 length is 16 residues. The germline V gene has CDR1 SGDLS and CDR2 YYNGEE. This chain's CDR3 is CASSVGPNREDSPLHF. In DNA form, the CDR3 reads TGTGCCAGCAGCGTAGGCCCCAACAGGGAGGATTCACCCCTCCACTTT.

The chain links TRBV4-3 to TRBJ1-5; 12 nucleotides agree with TRBD1. The CDR3 extends over 15 amino acids. V shed 5 bases, J shed 5 bases, and the junction held 4 bases outside the gene matches. Germline values: CDR1 LGHNA, CDR2 YSLEER. The CDR3 is CASSIGTGGDQPQHF. In DNA form, the CDR3 reads TGCGCCAGCAGCATAGGGACAGGGGGCGATCAGCCCCAGCATTTT.

The genes are TRBV6-4 and TRBJ1-1; D is ambiguous. Germline V CDR1 and CDR2: MRHNA, SNTAGT. The germline V and J ends were trimmed by 4 bases and 0 bases, with 9 bases remaining between them. CDR3 length equals 14 residues. DNA for the CDR3: TGTGCCAGCAGTGCTACAGCGATGAACACTGAAGCTTTCTTT. The encoded protein is CASSATAMNTEAFF.

This chain joins TRBV28 and TRBJ2-3; 9 nucleotides align to TRBD1. The V gene end was trimmed by 6 bases and the J gene end by 5 bases; junction bases not matched to a gene: 3. Germline CDR1 is MDHEN and CDR2 is SYDVKM. This CDR3 region has 13 residues. CDR3 amino acids: CASRTGGVDTQYF. The DNA for the CDR3 is TGTGCCAGCAGGACAGGGGGTGTAGATACGCAGTATTTT.

This sequence joins TRBV10-3 and TRBJ1-6, with unresolved D. This CDR3 comprises 12 residues. The germline gives CDR1 ENHRY, CDR2 SYGVKD. Trimming left V 5 bases short and J 5 bases short, with 4 bases between. The chain's CDR3 is CAISPNNSPLHF. In DNA form, the CDR3 reads TGTGCCATCAGTCCTAATAATTCACCCCTCCACTTT.

The table lists this clone with a few counts. Here the CDR3 reads CASSLHRGTGELFF. The CDR3 nucleotides read TGTGCCAGCAGTCTACACAGGGGCACCGGGGAGCTGTTTTTT. The chain couples TRBV27 to TRBJ2-2; 7 bases are shared with TRBD1. V dropped 5 bases and J dropped 4; count of bases not matched to a gene: 4. Germline V CDR1 and CDR2: MNHEY, SMNVEV (reference sequence). CDR3 length equals 14 residues.

The chain links TRBV4-3 to TRBJ2-7, with a tentative D call TRBD2 (6 bases). The V and J ends lost 1 base and 0 bases respectively, with 7 bases between them. The CDR3 is made up of 14 amino acids. CDR1 is LGHNA and CDR2 is YSLEER in the germline V gene. The chain's CDR3 is CASSQGRGSYEQYF. CDR3 in DNA: TGCGCCAGCAGCCAAGGGAGGGGCTCCTACGAGCAGTACTTC.

The chain employs TRBV6-5 and TRBJ1-6; D unclear. With 2 bases removed from V and 7 bases from J, the gap between germline ends came to 3 bases. This CDR3 has 12 residues. In germline, CDR1 is MNHEY, CDR2 SVGAGI. CDR3 amino acids: CASSYTNSPLHF. In DNA form, the CDR3 reads TGTGCCAGCAGTTACACCAATTCACCCCTCCACTTT.

Concerning this clone itself: Mismatch with germline at one junction end may stem from a read error. This chain links TRBV6-1 with TRBJ2-7; weak D call: TRBD1 (6 bases). The CDR3 is 14 amino acids. From germline, CDR1 is MNHNS and CDR2 SASEGT. The DNA of the CDR3 is TGTGCCAGCAGTGAATCACAGGGTTCCTCCGAGCAGTACTTC. Protein: CASSESQGSSEQYF.

The V call is TRBV24-1, the J call TRBJ2-2; D may match TRBD1 or TRBD2 (6 bases each). V dropped 4 bases and J dropped 9 bases, with 11 bases sitting between them. Germline V gene sequence: CDR1 KGHDR, CDR2 SFDVKD. The CDR3 is 13 residues long. The DNA for the CDR3 is TGTGCCACCAGTGACCTAGGGGGGAGGGAGCTGTTTTTT. As protein: CATSDLGGRELFF.

The CDR3 region is CASSLGGGQGAPYGYTF. DNA for the CDR3: TGTGCCAGCAGCTTAGGAGGTGGGCAGGGGGCCCCCTATGGCTACACCTTC. V usage is TRBV7-2 and J usage is TRBJ1-2, with 8 positions matching TRBD1. Germline CDR1 SGHTA, CDR2 FQGNSA. Losses at the gene ends were 1 base for V and 4 bases for J; bases not matched to a gene: 11. The CDR3 length is 17 residues. The variable domain in full, completed from reference TRBV7-2 and TRBJ1-2, reads GAGVSQSPSNKVTEKGKDVELRCDPISGHTALYWYRQSLGQGLEFLIYFQGNSAPDKSGLPSDRFSAERTGGSVSTLTIQRTQQEDSAVYLCASSLGGGQGAPYGYTFGSGTRLTVV.

The J gene is TRBJ2-7, the V gene TRBV11-2, with D hard to call. Germline CDR1 and CDR2: SGHAT and FQNNGV. This CDR3 spans 10 amino acids. Trimming cost V 1 base and J 6 bases, with 1 base left between them. In DNA form, the CDR3 reads TGTGCCAGCAGCTTAGTCGAGCAGTACTTC. Translated, it gives CASSLVEQYF.

The chain has TRBV9 and TRBJ1-2; D is possibly TRBD1 (5 bases). Germline CDR1 SGDLS, CDR2 YYNGEE. Trimming stripped 0 bases from V and 6 bases from J, with 15 bases between. This CDR3 comprises 15 residues. The CDR3 nucleotides read TGTGCCAGCAGCGTAGAGTGGTCAGGGCAGAATGGCTACACCTTC. The encoded protein is CASSVEWSGQNGYTF.

The chain joins TRBV7-2 to TRBJ2-7, with D perhaps matching TRBD1 (6 bases). This CDR3 has 15 amino acids. Germline CDR1 reads SGHTA; CDR2 reads FQGNSA. The V end lost 3 bases, the J end lost 3 bases, and 15 bases lay between the germline ends. In DNA, the CDR3 is TGTGCCAGCAGCTTGACACAGGGCCATGGCTACGAGCAGTACTTC. Its translation: CASSLTQGHGYEQYF.

V gene TRBV3-1 (or the pseudogene TRBV3-2) combines with J gene TRBJ2-1; maybe TRBD2 (5 bases). The CDR3 is 17 amino acids. Germline assignment: CDR1 LGHDT and CDR2 YNNKEL (reference sequence). V lost 2 bases to trimming and J lost 0 bases, with 14 bases between them. In nucleotides, the CDR3 is TGTGCCAGCAGCCAAAATCCCAGCGGTAGCTCCTACAATGAGCAGTTCTTC. Translation: CASSQNPSGSSYNEQFF.

The rearrangement links TRBV5-5 to TRBJ1-1; TRBD1 matches at 9 bases. V lost 4 bases and J lost 7; bases outside the gene matches: 8. The CDR3 is 14 residues long. Germline V gene sequence: CDR1 SGHKS, CDR2 YYEKEE (reference sequence). CDR3 in DNA: TGTGCCAGCAGCGAGGACAGGGGAGTTTTTGAAGCTTTCTTT. The encoded protein is CASSEDRGVFEAFF.